Sequencing of this T cell receptor (beta chain) was carried out in a study of OX40 agonist ivuxolimab in advanced cancers. Study-wide context: Patients were dosed with the agonistic anti-OX40 (CD134) antibody ivuxolimab.

As concerns this clone: Other DNA sequences in this sample translate to the same CDR3.

Germline V gene lookup returns CDR1 LGHNA and CDR2 YSLEER. The CDR3 sequence is 15 residues long. V trimming: 3 bases; J trimming: 3 bases; junction bases outside the gene matches: 4. The assay was immunoSEQ multiplex PCR, and TCRdb's table has in-frame clones only and misses some. Among tens of thousands of clones listed, over 75% were seen once. The input for sequencing was CD4+ or CD8+ T cells sorted from blood, taken in a trial of the OX40 agonist ivuxolimab. The chain links TRBV4-3 to TRBJ2-7; 11 positions match TRBD2. The source is an adult with an advanced solid tumor such as melanoma, head and neck, liver or kidney cancer. In DNA form, the CDR3 reads TGCGCCAGCAGCCAGGCCGGGACTAGCGGCTACGAGCAGTACTTC. Its protein is CASSQAGTSGYEQYF.